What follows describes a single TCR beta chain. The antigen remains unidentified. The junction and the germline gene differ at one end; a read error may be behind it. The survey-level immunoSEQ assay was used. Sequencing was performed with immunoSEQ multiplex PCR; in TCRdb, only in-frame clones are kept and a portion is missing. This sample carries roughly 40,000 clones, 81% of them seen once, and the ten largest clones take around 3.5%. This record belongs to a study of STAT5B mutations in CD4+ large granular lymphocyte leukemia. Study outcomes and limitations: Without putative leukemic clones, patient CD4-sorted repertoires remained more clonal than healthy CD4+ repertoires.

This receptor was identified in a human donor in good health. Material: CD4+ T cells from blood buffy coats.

This CDR3 reads CASSQEDTLKTEAFF. For the CDR3, the DNA is TGCGCCAGCAGCCAAGAAGACACCTTGAAGACTGAAGCTTTCTTT. The J gene is TRBJ1-1, the V gene TRBV4-1, with D uncertain. The CDR3 runs to 15 residues. In germline, CDR1 is MGHRA, CDR2 YSYEKL.